The 21 T cell receptor beta chains in this list originate from one sample, sequenced in a study of shared clonotypes between healthy human individuals. Using immunoSEQ multiplex PCR, the repertoire was profiled, and TCRdb retains in-frame clones only, with some absent. Of approximately 940,000 clones listed, roughly 72% are singletons. The sequencing sample was made of memory CD4+ T cells sorted from blood. Subset given: CD45RA-negative fraction. The source is a man aged 18 to 30 in good health.

The genes are TRBV7-2 and TRBJ2-1, with 8 bases aligning to TRBD2. From germline, CDR1 is SGHTA and CDR2 FQGNSA. CDR3 length: 16 amino acids. V was pared by 4 bases and J by 4 bases, with 9 bases of the junction left unmatched. The CDR3 sequence is CASSSAGGFQYNEQFF. DNA of the CDR3: TGTGCCAGCAGCTCGGCGGGGGGCTTTCAATACAATGAGCAGTTCTTC.

The sample holds many counts of this clone. This chain joins TRBV10-3 and TRBJ2-7; 9 bases fit TRBD2. The CDR3 sequence is 14 residues long. V lost 4 bases and J lost 1; bases outside the gene matches: 2. Germline assignment: CDR1 ENHRY and CDR2 SYGVKD. In DNA form, the CDR3 reads TGTGCCATCAGTGGGACTAGCGCTTCCTACGAGCAGTACTTC. Its protein product is CAISGTSASYEQYF.

This clone has only a few counts. The V gene is TRBV10-2, the J gene TRBJ1-6; possibly TRBD1 for D (5 bases). The V gene lost 7 bases and the J gene lost 7 bases, with 17 bases spanning the gap. The CDR3 sequence is 15 residues long. Germline lookup yields CDR1 WSHSY and CDR2 SAAADI. In DNA, the CDR3 is TGCGCCAGCACCTTAGGGGTAAAGGAGAATTCACCCCTCCACTTT. It translates to CASTLGVKENSPLHF.

This clone came up many times. The chain joins TRBV5-1 to TRBJ1-1, with TRBD1 as a possible D gene (6 bases). This CDR3 region has 14 residues. The ends were cut back, 5 bases at V and 1 base at J, with 12 bases in the middle. Looked up from germline, CDR1 is SGHRS and CDR2 is YFSETQ. CDR3 DNA sequence: TGCGCCAGCAGGCCACAGGGACCGAACACTGAAGCTTTCTTT. Translating gives CASRPQGPNTEAFF.

The chain is built from TRBV5-1 and TRBJ2-5, with 9 nucleotides matching TRBD1. The J segment lost 4 bases and the V segment lost 0 bases, leaving 4 bases of the junction unmatched. The CDR3 sequence is 15 residues long. Germline V gene data show CDR1 as SGHRS and CDR2 as YFSETQ. The CDR3 loop reads CASSLGDRDRETQYF. The CDR3 nucleotides are TGCGCCAGCAGCTTGGGGGACAGGGACAGAGAGACCCAGTACTTC.

The chain's CDR3 is CASSSLRTGRQETQYF. CDR3 sequence (DNA): TGTGCCAGCAGTTCCCTTAGGACTGGACGCCAAGAGACCCAGTACTTC. This rearrangement joins TRBV27 to TRBJ2-5; tentative D call: TRBD2 (5 bases). V was shortened by 4 bases and J by 1 base, with 16 bases between the two germline ends. The CDR3 has 16 residues. Germline assignment: CDR1 MNHEY and CDR2 SMNVEV (reference sequence).

The CDR3 region is CASSVGRGLTGEQYF. The DNA for the CDR3 is TGTGCCAGCAGCGTAGGTAGGGGGCTTACTGGCGAGCAGTACTTC. The chain recombines TRBV9 with TRBJ2-7, with 7 bases aligning to TRBD1. V lost 0 bases, J lost 6 bases, and 9 bases stayed unmatched. The CDR3 length is 15 residues. Germline CDR1 is SGDLS and CDR2 is YYNGEE. Looking up the rest from reference TRBV9 and TRBJ2-7 gives the full variable domain: DSGVTQTPKHLITATGQRVTLRCSPRSGDLSVYWYQQSLDQGLQFLIQYYNGEERAKGNILERFSAQQFPDLHSELNLSSLELGDSALYFCASSVGRGLTGEQYFGPGTRLTVT.

This rearrangement joins TRBV5-1 to TRBJ2-6; no clear D gene. V lost 0 bases to trimming and J lost 1 base, with 11 bases between them. The CDR3 loop spans 17 amino acids. Germline assignment: CDR1 SGHRS and CDR2 YFSETQ. The CDR3 region is CASSLDSRPSGANVLTF. The DNA of the CDR3 is TGCGCCAGCAGCTTGGACAGCCGGCCTTCTGGGGCCAACGTCCTGACTTTC.

This clone was recorded only once. Given a far larger clone just one base away, this is likely a sequencing read error. The gene calls are TRBV9 and TRBJ2-7; D is unresolved. Trimming took 1 base from V and 0 from J, leaving 8 bases between them. The CDR3 totals 14 residues. The germline gives CDR1 SGDLS, CDR2 YYNGEE. This CDR3 reads CASSVTWSSYEQYF. The CDR3 region has the DNA TGTGCCAGCAGCGTAACCTGGAGCTCCTACGAGCAGTACTTC.

V and J are TRBV19 and TRBJ2-7, with 9 bases identical to TRBD2. The germline V gene has CDR1 LNHDA and CDR2 SQIVND (reference sequence). The CDR3 has 14 amino acids. Written as DNA, the CDR3 is TGTGCAGACGCAGCTAGCGGGGAATACTACGAGCAGTACTTC. Protein product: CADAASGEYYEQYF.

The J gene is TRBJ2-5, the V gene TRBV29-1; tentatively, D is TRBD1 (5 bases). Germline V gene sequence: CDR1 SQVTM, CDR2 ANQGSEA. The CDR3 loop spans 14 amino acids. Trimming pared 7 bases from V and 13 bases from J, leaving 28 bases between. This chain's CDR3 is CSAAEGAVKRSLYF. CDR3 DNA sequence: TGCAGCGCGGCAGAAGGGGCGGTCAAGAGATCCCTGTACTTC.

The genes are TRBV4-2 and TRBJ1-1, with D tentatively TRBD1 (5 bases). Trimming took off 0 bases at V and 6 bases at J, with 11 bases between the two ends. This CDR3 region has 14 residues. Germline V CDR1 and CDR2: LGHNA, YNFKEQ. The chain's CDR3 is CASSQDKQAPEAFF. Here the CDR3 DNA reads TGTGCCAGCAGCCAAGATAAACAGGCCCCTGAAGCTTTCTTT.

The chain links TRBV7-2 to TRBJ2-1; possibly TRBD2 for D (6 bases). CDR1 is SGHTA, CDR2 FQGNSA, per germline. Trimming cost V 6 bases and J 0 bases, with 15 bases left between them. CDR3 length equals 16 residues. CDR3 in DNA: TGTGCCAGCAGTTCCATTAGCGGCCCCTCCTACAATGAGCAGTTCTTC. This codes for CASSSISGPSYNEQFF.

The chain couples TRBV10-1 to TRBJ2-2; D not resolved. This CDR3 spans 14 amino acids. The germline V and J ends were trimmed by 8 bases and 2 bases, with 12 bases remaining between them. Germline V gene sequence: CDR1 WNHNN, CDR2 SYGVQD (reference sequence). This chain's CDR3 is CASHWRINTGELFF. The CDR3 coding sequence is TGCGCCAGCCACTGGCGGATCAACACCGGGGAGCTGTTTTTT.

V is TRBV2 and J is TRBJ1-2; 8 bases are a match to TRBD1. The V gene's germline CDR1 is SNHLY and CDR2 FYNNEI. The CDR3 spans 17 residues. After removal of 3 bases from V and 8 bases from J, the junction contained 17 bases not matched to a gene. DNA for the CDR3: TGTGCCAGCAGTGATGATGATCTAACAGGGGGTACGATCGGCTACACCTTC. This translates into CASSDDDLTGGTIGYTF.

This clone came up once. The chain carries TRBV6-5 and TRBJ1-5; 7 positions match TRBD1. Germline V CDR1 and CDR2: MNHEY, SVGAGI. The trim removed 6 bases at V and 3 bases at J, leaving 5 bases unmatched. This CDR3 comprises 14 residues. CDR3 residues: CASSPGQYNQPQHF. DNA of the CDR3: TGTGCCAGCAGCCCGGGACAGTACAATCAGCCCCAGCATTTT.

This chain links TRBV21-1 with TRBJ1-4; TRBD1 is the table's D call and was not checked against the DNA. TRBV21-1 is classified as a pseudogene. The CDR3 sequence is 13 residues long. CDR3 sequence (DNA): TGTGCCAGCAGCACAGGGACAGATGAAAAACTGTTTTTT. Translating gives CASSTGTDEKLFF.

The chain is built from TRBV30 and TRBJ1-3; D is unclear. Per the germline V gene, CDR1 is GTSNPN and CDR2 is SVGIG (reference sequence). The CDR3 is 13 amino acids. Trimming took off 4 bases at V and 3 bases at J, with 10 bases between the two ends. The CDR3 spells CAWNLQDGNTIYF. The CDR3 coding sequence is TGTGCCTGGAATCTCCAAGATGGAAACACCATATATTTT.

The gene calls are TRBV12-5 and TRBJ1-2; 7 bases line up with TRBD1. CDR1 LGHNT and CDR2 FRNRAP come from the germline V gene. The CDR3 runs 14 residues. V gave up 3 bases and J gave up 7 bases; unmatched junction bases: 8. CDR3 DNA sequence: TGTGCTAGTGGTTTTACAGGGGCCATGACTGGCTACACCTTC. It codes for CASGFTGAMTGYTF.

This clone was detected many times. V and J are TRBV6-1 and TRBJ1-2; D gene uncertain. CDR3 length: 14 amino acids. V dropped 0 bases and J dropped 4 bases, with 9 bases sitting between them. CDR1 is MNHNS, CDR2 SASEGT, per germline. CDR3 sequence: CASSEALRSYGYTF. CDR3 nucleotide sequence: TGTGCCAGCAGTGAAGCGCTGCGCAGCTATGGCTACACCTTC.

The rearrangement uses TRBV5-1 and TRBJ2-5; TRBD2 is a possible D gene (5 bases). In germline, CDR1 is SGHRS, CDR2 YFSETQ. The CDR3 covers 14 residues. V lost 4 bases and J lost 5, with 15 bases in between. CDR3 sequence (DNA): TGCGCCAGCAGCCCCCGCAGAGGGCAGGAGACCCAGTACTTC. This sequence encodes CASSPRRGQETQYF.